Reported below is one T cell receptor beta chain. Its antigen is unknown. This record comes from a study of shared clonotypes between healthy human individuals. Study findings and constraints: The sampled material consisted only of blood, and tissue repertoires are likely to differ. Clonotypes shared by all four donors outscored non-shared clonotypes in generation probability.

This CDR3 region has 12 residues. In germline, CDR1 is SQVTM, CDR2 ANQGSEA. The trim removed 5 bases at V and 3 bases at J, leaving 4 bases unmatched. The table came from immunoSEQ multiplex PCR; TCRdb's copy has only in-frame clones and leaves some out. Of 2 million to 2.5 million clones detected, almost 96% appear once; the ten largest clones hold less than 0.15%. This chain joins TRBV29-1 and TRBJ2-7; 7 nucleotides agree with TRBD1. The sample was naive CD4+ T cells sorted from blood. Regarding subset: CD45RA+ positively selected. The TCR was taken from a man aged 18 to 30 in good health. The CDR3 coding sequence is TGCAGCGTTTCATCAGGGGGCTACGAGCAGTACTTC. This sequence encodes CSVSSGGYEQYF.